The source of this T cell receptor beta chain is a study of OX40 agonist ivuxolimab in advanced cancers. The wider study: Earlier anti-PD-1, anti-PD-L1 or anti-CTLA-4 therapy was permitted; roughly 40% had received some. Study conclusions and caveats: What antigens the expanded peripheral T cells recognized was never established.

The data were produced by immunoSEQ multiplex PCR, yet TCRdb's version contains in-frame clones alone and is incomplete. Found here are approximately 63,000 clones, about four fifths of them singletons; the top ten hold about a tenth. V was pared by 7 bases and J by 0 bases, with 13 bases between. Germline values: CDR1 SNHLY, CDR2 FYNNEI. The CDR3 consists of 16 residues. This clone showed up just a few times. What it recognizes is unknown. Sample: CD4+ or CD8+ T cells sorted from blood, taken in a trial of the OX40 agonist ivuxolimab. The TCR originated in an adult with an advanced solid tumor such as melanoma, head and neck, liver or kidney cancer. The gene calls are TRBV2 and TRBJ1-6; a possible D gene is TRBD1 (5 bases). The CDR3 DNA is TGTGCCAGCACGGGGCGGATCCTCTCCTATAATTCACCCCTCCACTTT. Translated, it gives CASTGRILSYNSPLHF.